One TCR beta chain is described in this entry. Its specificity is not known. The source of the sample is a study of Ad26.COV2.S vaccination and SARS-CoV-2 variants. Turning to the study itself: Among those in the COV1001 Ad26.COV2.S trial arm was the donor. Once or twice, 56 days apart, Ad26.COV2.S was delivered intramuscularly. General study points: Across vaccine and placebo recipients, the breadth of non-spike TCRs was similar.

TCRdb's table, derived via immunoSEQ multiplex PCR, lists solely in-frame clones and lacks some. This sample has about 350,000 clones, with more than 75% found just once. The sample's treatment: around 19 received Ad26.COV2.S at low or high dose, single or two shots; 5 received placebo; per-sample allocation not given. Sampling occurred on day 63 after the first vaccine or placebo injection. Its platform was an Ad26 vector, and its expressed antigen was Wuhan-strain SARS-CoV-2 spike. The sample here was peripheral blood, taken in a trial of Ad26.COV2.S vaccine versus placebo. This receptor was taken from a person between 18 and 65 years old who received the Ad26.COV2.S COVID-19 vaccine or a placebo.

The CDR3 DNA is TGTGCCAGCAGCTTTTCCGGGACCCCTAGTGAAAAACTGTTTTTT. Its protein is CASSFSGTPSEKLFF. The V and J genes are TRBV7-2 and TRBJ1-4; TRBD1 might be the D (5 bases). This CDR3 is 15 amino acids long. The V end lost 3 bases, the J end lost 7 bases, and 15 bases lay between the germline ends. Germline CDR1 and CDR2: SGHTA and FQGNSA.